The sample holds a few counts of the clone carrying this T cell receptor (beta chain). The sample belongs to a study of blood T cell repertoires in COVID-19. The wider study: There were acute and convalescent COVID-19 samples, and they came from the United States, Italy and Spain. The cDNA or gDNA used as material had been derived from T cells, B-cell-depleted T cells, or PBMCs.

Authors' methods: Cell counts per sample came from amplifying reference gene primers. Measured with immunoSEQ multiplex PCR; TCRdb has only the in-frame clones, and not every one. V and J calls and clone size are copied from that table; D and trimming were computed from the DNA. This table has around 100,000 clones, more than 85% appearing once. The V gene's germline CDR1 is KGHSH and CDR2 LQKENI. With 2 bases clipped from V and 7 bases from J, the junction kept 2 bases outside the gene matches. This CDR3 comprises 15 residues. The sequence was collected from a human donor in a cohort sampled during active COVID-19. Input material: peripheral blood. The chain recombines TRBV18 with TRBJ1-6; 10 positions match TRBD1. The chain's CDR3 is CASSPRTGGNSPLHF. As DNA, the CDR3 is TGTGCCAGCTCACCAAGGACAGGGGGAAATTCACCCCTCCACTTT.